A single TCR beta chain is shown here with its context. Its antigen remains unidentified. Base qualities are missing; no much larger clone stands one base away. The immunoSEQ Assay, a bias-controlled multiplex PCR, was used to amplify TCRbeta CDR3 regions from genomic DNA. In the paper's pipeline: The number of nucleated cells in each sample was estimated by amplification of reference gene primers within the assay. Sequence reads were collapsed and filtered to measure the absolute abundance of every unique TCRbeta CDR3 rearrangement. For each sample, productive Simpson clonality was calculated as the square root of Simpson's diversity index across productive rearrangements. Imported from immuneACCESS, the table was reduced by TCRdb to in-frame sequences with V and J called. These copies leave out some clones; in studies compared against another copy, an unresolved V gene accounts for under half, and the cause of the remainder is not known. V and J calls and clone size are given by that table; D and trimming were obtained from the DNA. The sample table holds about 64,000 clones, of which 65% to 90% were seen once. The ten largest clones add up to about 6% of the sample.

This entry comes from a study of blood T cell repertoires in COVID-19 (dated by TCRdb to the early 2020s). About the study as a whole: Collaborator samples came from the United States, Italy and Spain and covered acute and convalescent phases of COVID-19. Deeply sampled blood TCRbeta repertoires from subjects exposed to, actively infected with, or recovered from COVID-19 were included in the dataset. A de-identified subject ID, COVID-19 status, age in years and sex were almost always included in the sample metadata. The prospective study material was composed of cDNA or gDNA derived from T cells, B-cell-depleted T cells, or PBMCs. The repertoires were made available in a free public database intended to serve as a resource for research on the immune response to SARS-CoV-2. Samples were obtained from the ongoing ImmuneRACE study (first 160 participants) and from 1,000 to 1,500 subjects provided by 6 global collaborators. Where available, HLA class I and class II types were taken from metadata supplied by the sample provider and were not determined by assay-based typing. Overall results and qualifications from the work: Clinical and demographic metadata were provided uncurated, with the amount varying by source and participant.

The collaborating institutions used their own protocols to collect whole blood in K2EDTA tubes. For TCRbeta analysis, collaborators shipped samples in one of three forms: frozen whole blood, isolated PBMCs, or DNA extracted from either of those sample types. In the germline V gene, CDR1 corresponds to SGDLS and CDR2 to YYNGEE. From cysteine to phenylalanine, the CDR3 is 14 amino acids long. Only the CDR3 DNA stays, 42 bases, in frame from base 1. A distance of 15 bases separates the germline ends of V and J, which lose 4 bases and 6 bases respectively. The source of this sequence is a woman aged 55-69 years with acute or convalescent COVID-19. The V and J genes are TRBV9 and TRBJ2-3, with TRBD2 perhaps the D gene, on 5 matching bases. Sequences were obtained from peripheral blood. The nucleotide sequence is TGTGCCAGCAGCCCCCGCGGGTGGTATGATACGCAGTATTTT. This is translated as CASSPRGWYDTQYF.